These T cell receptor beta chains were read from a single sample in a study of T cells in Graves' hyperthyroidism and ophthalmopathy. TCRdb fed the multiplex PCR reads into MiXCR, producing one record per CDR3 protein. In the table there are a few hundred thousand distinct CDR3 sequences, roughly 15% of which are singletons. The sequencing input was blood. The receptors here all came from a woman younger than 45 with Graves' ophthalmopathy. Both conserved end residues are part of each CDR3. The order of the fields is D gene, J gene, clone size, V gene, CDR3 protein, CDR3 DNA. A D gene is named only where the DNA matches it firmly. Rows may omit the clone size; those that give it use once, few, many or a size class.

>TRBD1|TRBJ1-5|few|TRBV24-1
CATSDTGGAGGNQPQHF
TGTGCCACCAGTGACACGGGTGGGGCAGGGGGTAATCAGCCCCAGCATTTT
>TRBD1|TRBJ1-2|many|TRBV6-1
CASSENPGTGYGYTF
TGTGCCAGCAGTGAAAATCCCGGGACAGGCTATGGCTACACCTTC
>.|TRBJ1-4|.|TRBV6-1
CASSEGTGSEKLFF
TGTGCCAGCAGTGAAGGGACGGGGAGTGAAAAACTGTTTTTT
>.|TRBJ1-5|many|TRBV20-1
CSARDQFGQGYEQPQHF
TGCAGTGCTAGAGATCAGTTCGGGCAGGGCTACGAGCAGCCCCAGCATTTT
>.|TRBJ1-1|many|TRBV7-2
CASSSDRREDAFF
TGTGCCAGCAGCTCCGACAGGAGGGAGGATGCTTTCTTT
>.|TRBJ1-2|many|TRBV28
CASSLEWGDGYTF
TGTGCCAGCAGTTTAGAGTGGGGGGATGGCTACACCTTC
>TRBD2|TRBJ2-1|many|TRBV7-2
CASSPFVASGGLKFF
TGTGCCAGCAGCCCCTTCGTGGCTAGCGGGGGCCTAAAGTTCTTC
>.|TRBJ2-1|many|TRBV14
CASSQARISTPYNEQFF
TGTGCCAGCAGCCAAGCACGAATCAGTACACCCTACAATGAGCAGTTCTTC
>.|TRBJ2-7|many|TRBV6-1
CASSAQQGSYEQYF
TGTGCCAGCAGTGCCCAACAGGGCTCCTACGAGCAGTACTTC
>.|TRBJ1-1|many|TRBV30
CAWSETKLTGTMNTEAFF
TGTGCCTGGAGTGAGACTAAGCTTACAGGGACTATGAACACTGAAGCTTTCTTT
>TRBD1|TRBJ1-1|.|TRBV27
CASSIRTGGASEAFF
TGTGCCAGCAGTATCCGGACAGGGGGAGCGAGTGAAGCTTTCTTT
>.|TRBJ1-4|many|TRBV28
CASSVDSNEKLFF
TGTGCCAGCAGTGTGGACAGTAATGAAAAACTGTTTTTT
>TRBD1|TRBJ1-2|many|TRBV6-1
CASNRRGRDGYTF
TGTGCCAGCAACCGCAGGGGGCGGGATGGCTACACCTTC
>TRBD2|TRBJ2-1|few|TRBV4-1
CASSEPSRGGIDEQFF
TGCGCCAGCAGCGAACCTTCGCGGGGGGGCATCGATGAGCAGTTCTTC
>.|TRBJ2-1|many|TRBV14
CASNPGLFYNEQFF
TGTGCCAGCAACCCAGGTCTATTCTACAATGAGCAGTTCTTC
>.|TRBJ2-1|many|TRBV2
CASSVLGYNEQFF
TGTGCCAGCAGTGTTTTAGGGTACAATGAGCAGTTCTTC
>TRBD1|TRBJ1-2|many|TRBV14
CASSPTGLEGYTF
TGTGCCAGCAGCCCGACAGGGTTGGAGGGCTACACCTTC
>TRBD2|TRBJ2-1|few|TRBV12-3/TRBV12-4
CASSSPARGSGETQYNSYNEQFF
TGTGCCAGCAGCTCACCCGCCCGGGGGAGCGGGGAGACACAATACAACTCCTACAATGAGCAGTTCTTC
>.|TRBJ2-2|.|TRBV20-1
CSARAAQGDVSGELFF
TGCAGTGCTAGAGCGGCCCAGGGAGACGTTTCCGGGGAGCTGTTTTTT
>TRBD1|TRBJ1-5|.|TRBV6-2/TRBV6-3
CASSWDRGVSQPQHF
TGTGCCAGCAGTTGGGACAGGGGGGTTTCTCAGCCCCAGCATTTT
>.|TRBJ2-7|.|TRBV9
CASSVDREGSEQYF
TGTGCCAGCAGCGTGGACAGGGAGGGTTCCGAGCAGTACTTC
>TRBD1|TRBJ1-2|many|TRBV4-2
CASTDPGQGAYGYTF
TGTGCCAGCACAGACCCGGGACAGGGTGCGTATGGCTACACCTTC
>TRBD1|TRBJ1-1|many|TRBV20-1
CSAPYARSGKGGQGPTFYTEAFF
TGCAGTGCTCCGTACGCTAGGTCCGGGAAGGGTGGACAGGGGCCCACGTTCTACACTGAAGCTTTCTTT
>.|TRBJ1-6|.|TRBV28
CASRPPGSYNSPLHF
TGTGCCAGCAGGCCACCCGGGAGCTATAATTCACCCCTCCACTTT
>TRBD1|TRBJ1-3|few|TRBV7-2
CASSLLQGDTIYF
TGTGCCAGCAGCTTACTTCAGGGGGACACCATATATTTT
>TRBD2|TRBJ2-7|many|TRBV20-1
CSARVLAGAYEQYF
TGCAGTGCTAGGGTACTAGCGGGGGCCTACGAGCAGTACTTC
>TRBD2|TRBJ2-2|.|TRBV7-9
CASSLTRLGGESNTGELFF
TGTGCCAGCAGCTTAACTCGTCTCGGGGGGGAATCGAACACCGGGGAGCTGTTTTTT
>TRBD2|TRBJ2-3|many|TRBV5-1
CASSGATSGITDTQYF
TGCGCCAGCAGCGGAGCCACTAGCGGAATCACAGATACGCAGTATTTT